This TCR beta chain derives from a study of Graves' ophthalmopathy and Graves' hyperthyroidism. The term stable hyperthyroidism indicated an absence of ophthalmopathy within 18 months of follow-up. People with hyperthyroidism were aged 18 to 65 and newly diagnosed, under 2 months' duration. RNA transcripts yielded amplified TCR beta CDR3 regions. HTBI-primed first-round RT-PCR preceded second-round multiplex PCR. One entry per CDR3 protein, called by TCRdb with MiXCR from the multiplex PCR reads. This table has hundreds of thousands of distinct CDR3 sequences, around a fifth appearing once. Notes on the study in general: The model's ophthalmopathy progression predictions had approximately 65% sensitivity and over 72% specificity.

The CDR3 length is 15 residues. Trimming took 5 bases from V and 0 from J, leaving 14 bases between them. The germline V gene encodes CDR1 SGHNT and CDR2 YENEEA. A word on this clonotype: The antigen is undetermined.

J is TRBJ2-7 and V is TRBV11-3; no clear D gene. The material sequenced was peripheral blood. The source of this sequence is a woman aged 18-29 years with stable Graves' hyperthyroidism. Some clones in this sample may be carry-over from other donors' samples. CDR3 loop: CASSRSRTSSYEQYF. CDR3 in DNA: TGTGCCAGCAGCCGCAGCAGGACCAGCTCCTACGAGCAGTACTTC.